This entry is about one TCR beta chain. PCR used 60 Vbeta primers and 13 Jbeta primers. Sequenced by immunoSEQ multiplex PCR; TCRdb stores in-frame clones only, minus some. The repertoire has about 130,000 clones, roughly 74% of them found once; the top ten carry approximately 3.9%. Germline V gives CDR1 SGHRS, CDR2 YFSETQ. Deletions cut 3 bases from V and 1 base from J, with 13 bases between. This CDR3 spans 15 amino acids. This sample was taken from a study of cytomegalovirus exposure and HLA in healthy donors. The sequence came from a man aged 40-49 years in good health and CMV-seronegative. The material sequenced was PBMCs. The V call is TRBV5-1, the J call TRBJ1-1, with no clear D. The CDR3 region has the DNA TGCGCCAGCAGCTACCAGACACCTACGAACACTGAAGCTTTCTTT. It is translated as CASSYQTPTNTEAFF.